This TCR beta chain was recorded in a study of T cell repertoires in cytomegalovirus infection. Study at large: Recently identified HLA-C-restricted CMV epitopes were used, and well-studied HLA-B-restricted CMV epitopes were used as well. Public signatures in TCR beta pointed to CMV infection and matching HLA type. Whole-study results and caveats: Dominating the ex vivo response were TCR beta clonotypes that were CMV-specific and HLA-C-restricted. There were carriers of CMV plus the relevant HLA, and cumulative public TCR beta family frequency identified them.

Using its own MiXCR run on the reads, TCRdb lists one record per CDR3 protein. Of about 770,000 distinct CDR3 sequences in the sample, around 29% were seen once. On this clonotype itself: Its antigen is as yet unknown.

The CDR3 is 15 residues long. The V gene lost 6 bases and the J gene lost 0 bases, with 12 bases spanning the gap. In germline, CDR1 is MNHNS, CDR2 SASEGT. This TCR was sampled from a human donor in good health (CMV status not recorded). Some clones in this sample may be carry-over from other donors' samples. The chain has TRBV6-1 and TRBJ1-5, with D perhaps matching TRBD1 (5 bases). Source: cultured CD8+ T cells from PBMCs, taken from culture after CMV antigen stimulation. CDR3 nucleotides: TGTGCCAGCAGACCGACAGTTTATAGCAATCAGCCCCAGCATTTT. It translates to CASRPTVYSNQPQHF.